These 14 T cell receptor beta chains were all obtained from the same sample, sequenced in a study of cytomegalovirus exposure and HLA in healthy donors (dated by TCRdb to 2016 to 2017). Receptors were amplified or captured by the immunoSEQ multiplex PCR assay. For the multiplex PCR, a mixture combining 60 forward primers for TCR Vbeta segments and 13 reverse primers for TCR Jbeta segments was used. The table was pulled from immuneACCESS by TCRdb, which kept in-frame rearrangements only. Such tables lose some clones; where checked, under half of the loss comes from unresolved V genes, and the rest has no known cause. Within this sample are 300,000 or so clones, with 84% of them counted one time only. 1.5% to 2.5% of the sample comes from the top ten. The sequencing input was PBMCs. These receptors were obtained from a woman between 35 and 50 years old in good health and CMV-seropositive.

The chain joins TRBV5-1 to TRBJ2-3, with TRBD2 matching over 10 bases. The CDR3 sequence is 15 residues long. With 5 bases clipped from V and 3 bases from J, the junction kept 6 bases outside the gene matches. Germline CDR1 is SGHRS and CDR2 is YFSETQ. The CDR3 protein is CASRPPGLATDTQYF. CDR3 bases: TGCGCCAGCAGACCACCGGGACTAGCGACAGATACGCAGTATTTT.

V is TRBV18 and J is TRBJ1-1, with D unresolved. V was trimmed by 0 bases and J by 1 base, leaving 12 bases between them. Looked up from germline, CDR1 is KGHSH and CDR2 is LQKENI. This CDR3 region has 16 residues. The CDR3 region has the DNA TGTGCCAGCTCACCACCAGGTAGAGGAACGAACACTGAAGCTTTCTTT. Its protein product is CASSPPGRGTNTEAFF.

The chain combines TRBV7-2 with TRBJ1-1; 7 nucleotides line up with TRBD1. The CDR3 contains 14 residues. The V gene's germline CDR1 is SGHTA and CDR2 FQGNSA. The J segment lost 1 base and the V segment lost 3 bases, leaving 2 bases of the junction unmatched. The CDR3 reads CASSFQGENTEAFF. CDR3 nucleotides: TGTGCCAGCAGCTTTCAGGGGGAGAACACTGAAGCTTTCTTT.

The chain employs TRBV27 and TRBJ1-5; the D gene is possibly TRBD1 (6 bases). V was pared by 4 bases and J by 0 bases, with 16 bases between. The CDR3 has 17 residues. CDR1 and CDR2 (germline): MNHEY, SMNVEV (reference sequence). The CDR3 protein is CASSSSGTQSSNQPQHF. CDR3 sequence (DNA): TGTGCCAGCAGTTCCTCCGGGACACAAAGTAGCAATCAGCCCCAGCATTTT.

This sequence joins TRBV29-1 and TRBJ1-5; tentatively, D is TRBD1 (5 bases). Trimming pared 6 bases from V and 2 bases from J, leaving 11 bases between. The germline V gene encodes CDR1 SQVTM and CDR2 ANQGSEA. The CDR3 extends over 13 amino acids. The CDR3 region is CSVRDYGNQPQHF. Here the CDR3 DNA reads TGCAGCGTCAGGGATTACGGCAATCAGCCCCAGCATTTT.

V usage is TRBV7-7 and J usage is TRBJ2-5; D perhaps matches TRBD2 (6 bases). With 5 bases removed from V and 5 bases from J, the gap between germline ends came to 9 bases. Germline-derived CDR1 and CDR2 are SSHAT and FNYEAQ (reference sequence). The CDR3 sequence is 12 residues long. The CDR3 DNA reads as TGTGCCAGCAGCGGTGGGGGGGAGACCCAGTACTTC. Its protein is CASSGGGETQYF.

The chain links TRBV28 to TRBJ2-3; TRBD2 is a possible D gene (5 bases). Trimming removed 3 bases at V and 1 base at J, with 14 bases between. The CDR3 has 16 residues. Germline V lookup: CDR1 MDHEN, CDR2 SYDVKM. The chain's CDR3 is CASSFSEGGGTDTQYF. The CDR3 nucleotides read TGTGCCAGCAGTTTCTCCGAGGGTGGCGGCACAGATACGCAGTATTTT.

This sequence joins TRBV5-1 and TRBJ1-1, with D maybe TRBD1 (6 bases). The length of the CDR3 is 14 residues. Germline loops: CDR1 SGHRS, CDR2 YFSETQ. V shed 7 bases and J shed 4 bases, with 17 bases lying between them. The CDR3 is CASSVIQGSTEAFF. Here the CDR3 DNA reads TGCGCCAGCTCCGTGATCCAGGGGAGCACTGAAGCTTTCTTT.

The chain recombines TRBV27 with TRBJ2-1; the match to TRBD2 covers 9 bases. The CDR3 is 17 amino acids. Germline V gives CDR1 MNHEY, CDR2 SMNVEV (reference sequence). V shed 0 bases, J shed 2 bases, and the junction held 5 bases outside the gene matches. This chain's CDR3 is CASSLSGSGSPYNEQFF. Here the CDR3 DNA reads TGTGCCAGCAGTTTATCGGGTAGCGGGAGCCCCTACAATGAGCAGTTCTTC.

The J gene is TRBJ1-1, the V gene TRBV6-6; 7 bases fit TRBD1. This CDR3 is 15 amino acids long. Germline CDR1 reads MNHNY; CDR2 reads SVGAGI (reference sequence). Unmatched junction bases numbered 11, after V lost 6 bases and J lost 4 bases. CDR3 sequence (DNA): TGTGCCAGCAGCATGGTCACAGGGGTGCGCACTGAAGCTTTCTTT. Translation: CASSMVTGVRTEAFF.

The chain uses TRBV28 and TRBJ1-2; TRBD1 agrees at 8 bases. The CDR3 is 15 amino acids. V was clipped by 3 bases and J by 8 bases; unmatched bases: 11. In germline, CDR1 is MDHEN, CDR2 SYDVKM. CDR3 region: CASSLLIQGAAGYTF. Here the CDR3 DNA reads TGTGCCAGCAGTTTGCTAATTCAGGGGGCGGCAGGCTACACCTTC.

This clone was counted once. The chain links TRBV28 to TRBJ1-3; TRBD1 is a possible D gene (5 bases). This CDR3 region has 16 residues. V dropped 7 bases and J dropped 0 bases, with 16 bases sitting between them. CDR1 and CDR2 from the germline V gene are MDHEN and SYDVKM. CDR3 loop: CASTQDGGSSGNTIYF. CDR3 nucleotides: TGTGCCAGCACCCAGGACGGGGGGAGCTCTGGAAACACCATATATTTT.

The V call is TRBV7-2, the J call TRBJ2-5, with a tentative D call TRBD1 (6 bases). This CDR3 has 14 amino acids. Trimming removed 1 base from V and 1 base from J, with 7 bases in between. In germline, CDR1 is SGHTA, CDR2 FQGNSA. The CDR3 region has the DNA TGTGCCAGCAGCTTAGGACAGGTCCAAGAGACCCAGTACTTC. Translating it yields CASSLGQVQETQYF.

The chain joins TRBV19 to TRBJ2-3, with TRBD2 identical over 10 bases. CDR1 and CDR2 from the germline V gene are LNHDA and SQIVND (reference sequence). V was pared by 7 bases and J by 3 bases, with 7 bases of the junction left unmatched. The CDR3 contains 15 residues. The CDR3 DNA sequence: TGTGCCAGTATGCGGACTAGCGGAGCAACAGATACGCAGTATTTT. It specifies CASMRTSGATDTQYF.